Below, 23 T cell receptor beta chains from the same sample are listed, as sequenced in a study of identical twins (dated by TCRdb to 2016 to 2017). To prepare the library, 5' RACE was applied. For sequencing, an Illumina HiSeq 2000 was employed. Starting from the raw public reads, TCRdb applied fastp trimming at Q25, assembled clones with MiXCR and retained in-frame beta chains. Here each entry gathers all rows of one CDR3 protein and keeps the most common genes and DNA. The sample table contains approximately 620,000 distinct CDR3 sequences; only one count was recorded for 8.5% to 9.5% of them. The ten largest clones take up approximately 0.89% of the sample. These data were also filed under a second study, of yellow fever vaccine responses in identical twins.

The sequencing sample was made of PBMCs. Receptors were obtained from a woman in her late teens or twenties in good health.

This clonotype was counted many times. An end of the junction differs from the germline gene, which may be a read error. The chain combines TRBV5-1 with TRBJ2-7, with D uncertain. Per the germline V gene, CDR1 is SGHRS and CDR2 is YFSETQ. CDR3 length: 13 residues. CDR3 protein: CASSLGLIYEQYF. The CDR3 DNA follows: TGTGCCAGCAGTTTGGGCCTGATCTACGAGCAGTACTTC.

This chain links TRBV11-1 with TRBJ2-4; maybe TRBD2 (6 bases). The length of the CDR3 is 20 residues. CDR1 SGHAT and CDR2 FQDESV come from the germline V gene (reference sequence). V was trimmed by 5 bases and J by 1 base, leaving 27 bases between them. Here the CDR3 reads CASSLRGGDGNWLAKNIQYF. CDR3 coding DNA: TGTGCCAGCAGCCTAAGGGGCGGGGACGGGAATTGGTTGGCCAAAAACATTCAGTACTTC. The whole variable domain, remainder taken from reference TRBV11-1 and TRBJ2-4, is EAEVAQSPRYKITEKSQAVAFWCDPISGHATLYWYRQILGQGPELLVQFQDESVVDDSQLPKDRFSAERLKGVDSTLKIQPAELGDSAMYLCASSLRGGDGNWLAKNIQYFGAGTRLSVL.

This clonotype was recorded at least ten times. The chain uses TRBV7-2 and TRBJ2-1, with D perhaps matching TRBD1 (6 bases). V lost 4 bases and J 4 bases, leaving 11 bases between the germline ends. The CDR3 has 14 residues. Germline V gene lookup returns CDR1 SGHTA and CDR2 FQGNSA. This chain's CDR3 is CASSSRGEYNEQFF. The CDR3 DNA sequence: TGTGCCAGCAGCTCCAGGGGCGAGTACAATGAGCAGTTCTTC.

V usage is TRBV7-9 and J usage is TRBJ1-1, with D uncertain. This CDR3 is 15 amino acids long. Trimming shortened V by 5 bases and J by 1 base, and 14 bases separated the two germline ends. Germline CDR1 SEHNR, CDR2 FQNEAQ (reference sequence). The CDR3 region has the DNA TGTGCCAGCAGCCAAGTTCCTAGTGAGAACACTGAAGCTTTCTTT. It codes for CASSQVPSENTEAFF.

This clonotype showed up just a few times. This chain connects TRBV6-1 to TRBJ2-7, with no clear D. CDR1 MNHNS and CDR2 SASEGT come from the germline V gene. The CDR3 sequence is 12 residues long. Trimming stripped 6 bases from V and 7 bases from J, with 13 bases between. The CDR3 spells CASRWTLGEQYF. The CDR3 bases are TGTGCCAGCAGGTGGACCCTCGGTGAGCAGTACTTC.

In its sample, this clonotype was seen many times. The chain combines TRBV2 with TRBJ1-1; D is ambiguous. CDR3 size: 15 residues. Trimming left V 10 bases short and J 0 bases short, with 18 bases between. Germline-derived CDR1 and CDR2 are SNHLY and FYNNEI. The CDR3 DNA sequence: TGTGCCACCCGCAAAGTGGGAGGAATGAACACTGAAGCTTTCTTT. Amino acid sequence: CATRKVGGMNTEAFF.

This rearrangement joins TRBV28 to TRBJ2-3, with unresolved D. The CDR3 length is 15 residues. Trimming pared 1 base from V and 4 bases from J, leaving 12 bases between. CDR1 and CDR2 from the germline V gene are MDHEN and SYDVKM. CDR3 protein: CASSLLAVNPDTQYF. As DNA, the CDR3 is TGTGCCAGCAGTTTATTGGCTGTAAACCCAGATACGCAGTATTTT.

This clonotype was recorded many times. CDR3 sequence: CSARDFTSPGELFF. Written as DNA, the CDR3 is TGCAGTGCTAGAGATTTCACTAGCCCCGGGGAGCTGTTTTTT. The chain employs TRBV20-1 and TRBJ2-2; perhaps TRBD2 as D (6 bases). Looked up from germline, CDR1 is DFQATT and CDR2 is SNEGSKA (reference sequence). Trimming removed 0 bases from V and 6 bases from J, with 11 bases in between. There are 14 residues in the CDR3.

This clonotype was observed a handful of times. The chain links TRBV12-3 or TRBV12-4 to TRBJ2-1; TRBD2 aligns across 7 bases. With 2 bases clipped from V and 0 bases from J, the junction kept 7 bases outside the gene matches. The CDR3 sequence is 17 residues long. This chain's CDR3 is CASSLPSGVSSYNEQFF. The CDR3 DNA reads TGTGCCAGCAGTTTACCTAGCGGAGTCAGCTCCTACAATGAGCAGTTCTTC.

The chain employs TRBV3-1 and TRBJ2-2; D ambiguous. This CDR3 is 15 amino acids long. Trimming took 3 bases from V and 0 from J, leaving 8 bases between them. Germline V gives CDR1 LGHDT, CDR2 YNNKEL (reference sequence). CDR3 in amino acids: CASSQGMSNTGELFF. The CDR3 DNA reads TGTGCCAGCAGCCAGGGAATGTCGAACACCGGGGAGCTGTTTTTT. Full variable domain (remainder filled in from reference TRBV3-1 and TRBJ2-2): DTAVSQTPKYLVTQMGNDKSIKCEQNLGHDTMYWYKQDSKKFLKIMFSYNNKELIINETVPNRFSPKSPDKAHLNLHINSLELGDSAVYFCASSQGMSNTGELFFGEGSRLTVL.

V gene TRBV29-1 combines with J gene TRBJ2-3, with D possibly being TRBD2 (6 bases). Germline-derived CDR1 and CDR2 are SQVTM and ANQGSEA. The V and J ends lost 4 bases and 2 bases respectively, with 22 bases between them. The CDR3 runs to 17 residues. CDR3 region: CSVGYKGGTVNTDTQYF. CDR3 nucleotides: TGCAGCGTTGGCTATAAAGGCGGGACGGTGAACACAGATACGCAGTATTTT.

This chain uses TRBV20-1 with TRBJ1-5; D unresolved. Germline values: CDR1 DFQATT, CDR2 SNEGSKA (reference sequence). Trimming stripped 3 bases from V and 3 bases from J, with 18 bases between. The CDR3 runs to 16 residues. CDR3 DNA sequence: TGCAGTGCTAGTATGGGTCAGGTCGGGTACAATCAGCCCCAGCATTTT. Residues: CSASMGQVGYNQPQHF.

This clonotype turned up a few times. The chain has TRBV5-1 and TRBJ2-2; no clear D. CDR1 and CDR2 from the germline V gene are SGHRS and YFSETQ. The CDR3 runs to 14 residues. Trimming took off 3 bases at V and 7 bases at J, with 13 bases between the two ends. The CDR3 DNA reads TGCGCCAGCAGCTCGTCTTGGGTCGGCGGGGAGCTGTTTTTT. Its translation: CASSSSWVGGELFF. Complete variable domain (other parts from reference TRBV5-1 and TRBJ2-2): KAGVTQTPRYLIKTRGQQVTLSCSPISGHRSVSWYQQTPGQGLQFLFEYFSETQRNKGNFPGRFSGRQFSNSRSEMNVSTLELGDSALYLCASSSSWVGGELFFGEGSRLTVL.

This clonotype came up many times. J is TRBJ2-3 and V is TRBV27; unclear D gene. Germline CDR1 reads MNHEY; CDR2 reads SMNVEV (reference sequence). The CDR3 consists of 17 residues. The ends were cut back, 1 base at V and 0 bases at J, with 14 bases in the middle. CDR3 in amino acids: CASSLFRPGLSTDTQYF. The CDR3 bases are TGTGCCAGCAGTTTATTCCGACCGGGCCTTAGCACAGATACGCAGTATTTT.

This clonotype was observed many times. The chain employs TRBV29-1 and TRBJ2-1, with D possibly TRBD1 on 6 matching bases. Trimming pared 4 bases from V and 6 bases from J, leaving 13 bases between. CDR1 SQVTM and CDR2 ANQGSEA come from the germline V gene. The CDR3 is made up of 13 amino acids. CDR3 nucleotides: TGCAGCGTTGCAGGGGTAATCGGCAATGAGCAGTTCTTC. Protein product: CSVAGVIGNEQFF.

The chain links TRBV29-1 to TRBJ2-7; D is tentatively TRBD1 or TRBD2 (7 bases each). The V and J ends lost 8 bases and 1 base respectively, with 15 bases between them. This CDR3 is 13 amino acids long. Germline CDR1 SQVTM, CDR2 ANQGSEA. The CDR3 reads CSSKRDRSYEQYF. CDR3 in DNA: TGCAGCTCCAAGCGGGACAGATCCTACGAGCAGTACTTC.

There are many counts of this clonotype. CDR3: CASSSGPTQYF. DNA of the CDR3: TGTGCCAGCAGTTCAGGGCCGACCCAGTACTTC. This chain uses TRBV7-9 with TRBJ2-5; possibly TRBD1 for D (5 bases). The V gene's germline CDR1 is SEHNR and CDR2 FQNEAQ (reference sequence). V lost 6 bases and J 7 bases, leaving 9 bases between the germline ends. This CDR3 contains 11 residues.

This clonotype turned up a few times. The chain uses TRBV6-4 and TRBJ2-3, with D perhaps TRBD2 (6 bases). CDR1 and CDR2 (germline): MRHNA, SNTAGT. Trimming removed 0 bases at V and 5 bases at J, with 12 bases between. This CDR3 is built from 15 residues. The CDR3 coding sequence is TGTGCCAGCAGTGACTCTACTAGCCAACTAGATACGCAGTATTTT. Its translation is CASSDSTSQLDTQYF.

This clonotype was counted only a few times. The CDR3 sequence: CSARVAGGGDTQYF. Written as DNA, the CDR3 is TGCAGTGCTAGAGTAGCGGGAGGTGGAGATACGCAGTATTTT. V is TRBV20-1 and J is TRBJ2-3, with 10 bases lining up with TRBD2. Germline V lookup: CDR1 DFQATT, CDR2 SNEGSKA (reference sequence). CDR3 length equals 14 residues. V shed 1 base, J shed 5 bases, and the junction held 3 bases outside the gene matches.

This sequence joins TRBV24-1 and TRBJ1-2; weak D call: TRBD1 (5 bases). This CDR3 region has 12 residues. The germline V gene has CDR1 KGHDR and CDR2 SFDVKD. With 9 bases removed from V and 5 bases from J, the gap between germline ends came to 12 bases. Here the CDR3 reads CATSQGDYGYTF. The CDR3 DNA is TGTGCCACCTCCCAGGGAGATTATGGCTACACCTTC.

At least ten counts were recorded for this clonotype. The V call is TRBV6-4, the J call TRBJ2-3; D unresolved. V shed 3 bases and J shed 2 bases, with 6 bases lying between them. Germline-derived CDR1 and CDR2 are MRHNA and SNTAGT. The CDR3 is 13 residues long. The CDR3 loop is CASSEFHTDTQYF. The CDR3 DNA reads as TGTGCCAGCAGTGAGTTCCACACAGATACGCAGTATTTT.

This clonotype showed up many times. The chain links TRBV20-1 to TRBJ2-3; TRBD2 matches 7 bases. Germline-derived CDR1 and CDR2 are DFQATT and SNEGSKA (reference sequence). V lost 2 bases, J lost 5 bases, and 7 bases stayed unmatched. This CDR3 is built from 14 residues. CDR3 nucleotides: TGCAGTGCTAGAAGTAGCGGGCGCAGAGATACGCAGTATTTT. Translation: CSARSSGRRDTQYF.

V is TRBV15 and J is TRBJ2-7, with no clear D. Trimming took off 4 bases at V and 9 bases at J, with 16 bases between the two ends. The CDR3 contains 13 residues. The germline gives CDR1 LNHNV, CDR2 YYDKDF (reference sequence). The CDR3 nucleotides read TGTGCCACCAGCATGGGCAGAAGGGTGGTGCAGTACTTC. Amino acid sequence: CATSMGRRVVQYF.